The 29 T cell receptor beta chains below were found in one sample sequenced in a study of CD8 T cells in ankylosing spondylitis. TCRdb passed the 5' RACE reads through MiXCR, listing each CDR3 protein once. The profile shows under 150,000 distinct CDR3 sequences, 7% to 10% of them singletons. Source material: synovial fluid, either unsorted or a sorted T cell fraction (not recorded which). The receptor set was obtained from a male donor with ankylosing spondylitis.

There are a few counts of this clonotype. The chain recombines TRBV4-2 with TRBJ1-2, with D possibly TRBD1 on 6 matching bases. This CDR3 is built from 13 residues. Per the germline V gene, CDR1 is LGHNA and CDR2 is YNFKEQ. V was cut by 2 bases and J by 4 bases, with 8 bases left in between. CDR3 bases: TGTGCCAGCAGCCAAACAGGGCCCTATGGCTACACCTTC. It translates to CASSQTGPYGYTF.

CDR3 sequence: CASSEGQGGLNTEAFF. CDR3 coding DNA: TGTGCCAGCTCGGAGGGACAGGGAGGTCTGAACACTGAAGCTTTCTTT. This rearrangement joins TRBV18 to TRBJ1-1; 9 positions match TRBD1. J gave up 0 bases and V 6 bases, and 8 bases lay outside the gene matches. Germline CDR1 reads KGHSH; CDR2 reads LQKENI. The CDR3 totals 16 residues.

In this sample, this clonotype turned up many times. The rearrangement uses TRBV7-2 and TRBJ1-5; D call uncertain. The CDR3 is 14 amino acids. V gave up 5 bases and J gave up 7 bases, with 15 bases separating them. Germline V CDR1 and CDR2: SGHTA, FQGNSA. The DNA of the CDR3 is TGTGCCAGCAGCCTAACAAGAAGCGTCCAGCCCCAGCATTTT. Encoded protein: CASSLTRSVQPQHF.

This clonotype has at least ten counts. J is TRBJ2-1 and V is TRBV20-1, with a tentative D call TRBD1 (5 bases). Between the trimmed V and J ends, which lost 5 bases and 10 bases, there was a span of 18 bases. This CDR3 has 13 amino acids. Germline V gives CDR1 DFQATT, CDR2 SNEGSKA (reference sequence). The CDR3 DNA reads TGCAGTGCTTTACAGGATCGGGTAGGAGAGCAGTTCTTC. This gives the protein CSALQDRVGEQFF.

This clonotype was observed a few times. V gene TRBV7-3 combines with J gene TRBJ1-1; the D is unclear. The CDR3 is made up of 13 amino acids. Trimming removed 0 bases from V and 7 bases from J, with 9 bases in between. The germline CDR1 and CDR2 sequences are SGHTA and FQGTGA. For the CDR3, the DNA is TGTGCCAGCAGCTTAACAGTCCAGTATGAAGCTTTCTTT. Protein sequence: CASSLTVQYEAFF.

This clonotype was seen ten or more times. The J gene is TRBJ2-3, the V gene TRBV10-1; no clear D. The CDR3 length is 15 residues. Germline V gene sequence: CDR1 WNHNN, CDR2 SYGVQD (reference sequence). Trimming stripped 1 base from V and 5 bases from J, with 13 bases between. The chain's CDR3 is CASSEFVPGVDTQYF. The CDR3 DNA reads as TGCGCCAGCAGTGAGTTCGTTCCTGGTGTAGATACGCAGTATTTT.

The chain recombines TRBV20-1 with TRBJ2-5; 13 bases are a match to TRBD2. The CDR3 covers 15 residues. Germline values: CDR1 DFQATT, CDR2 SNEGSKA (reference sequence). After removal of 4 bases from V and 5 bases from J, the junction contained 7 bases not matched to a gene. CDR3 sequence: CSAMRATSGGETQYF. The CDR3 DNA sequence: TGCAGTGCTATGAGAGCGACTAGCGGGGGGGAGACCCAGTACTTC.

This clonotype appeared many times. J is TRBJ2-7 and V is TRBV3-1, with D unclear. Trimming took off 1 base at V and 2 bases at J, with 3 bases between the two ends. CDR1 and CDR2 (germline): LGHDT, YNNKEL (reference sequence). The CDR3 has 12 residues. CDR3 residues: CASSQGAYEQYF. The DNA for the CDR3 is TGTGCCAGCAGCCAAGGTGCCTACGAGCAGTACTTC.

This clonotype has a handful of counts. The rearrangement uses TRBV2 and TRBJ2-5, with TRBD1 matching over 7 bases. V lost 5 bases and J lost 2; bases outside the gene matches: 5. CDR3 length: 14 residues. Germline CDR1 SNHLY, CDR2 FYNNEI. CDR3 amino acids: CASSTQQGQETQYF. CDR3 nucleotide sequence: TGTGCCAGCAGTACTCAACAGGGGCAAGAGACCCAGTACTTC.

Comments on this clonotype: A much bigger clone sits one base away, suggesting this may be a read error. V is TRBV10-3 and J is TRBJ2-1; D call uncertain. This CDR3 has 14 amino acids. Germline CDR1 is ENHRY and CDR2 is SYGVKD. CDR3 sequence reads: CAFSAAAYYNEQFF. As DNA, the CDR3 is TGTGCCTTCAGTGCGGCAGCATACTACAATGAGCAGTTCTTC.

The chain joins TRBV9 to TRBJ1-1, with D uncertain. V was cut by 2 bases and J by 0 bases, with 17 bases left in between. CDR1 and CDR2 from the germline V gene are SGDLS and YYNGEE. The CDR3 has 17 amino acids. The CDR3 here is CASSVTTSPYMNTEAFF. The CDR3 DNA follows: TGTGCCAGCAGCGTTACGACAAGCCCCTACATGAACACTGAAGCTTTCTTT. Drawing the rest from reference TRBV9 and TRBJ1-1, the complete variable domain is DSGVTQTPKHLITATGQRVTLRCSPRSGDLSVYWYQQSLDQGLQFLIQYYNGEERAKGNILERFSAQQFPDLHSELNLSSLELGDSALYFCASSVTTSPYMNTEAFFGQGTRLTVV.

This clonotype was recorded at least ten times. The rearrangement uses TRBV7-2 and TRBJ2-3, with D possibly TRBD1 on 6 matching bases. CDR1 is SGHTA and CDR2 is FQGNSA in the germline V gene. V dropped 1 base and J dropped 6 bases, with 14 bases sitting between them. This CDR3 is 15 amino acids long. CDR3 sequence: CASSLGGGRRDTQYF. The CDR3 nucleotides read TGTGCCAGCAGCTTAGGAGGGGGTAGGAGGGATACGCAGTATTTT.

This clonotype is classed as medium-sized (0.01 to 0.1%). The chain joins TRBV6-6 to TRBJ2-1, with TRBD2 matching over 9 bases. This CDR3 spans 16 amino acids. Germline values: CDR1 MNHNY, CDR2 SVGAGI (reference sequence). V shed 2 bases and J 10 bases; nucleotides not matched to a gene: 12. Here the CDR3 reads CASSYQTSGATGEQFF. In DNA, the CDR3 is TGTGCCAGCAGTTACCAGACTAGCGGAGCGACCGGAGAGCAGTTCTTC.

This sequence joins TRBV7-2 and TRBJ1-4; tentative D call: TRBD1 (5 bases). The ends were cut back, 0 bases at V and 2 bases at J, with 10 bases in the middle. The germline CDR1 and CDR2 sequences are SGHTA and FQGNSA. The CDR3 is 16 amino acids. The CDR3 coding sequence is TGTGCCAGCAGCTTAGCGCGGGGGTCTACTAATGAAAAACTGTTTTTT. Amino acid sequence: CASSLARGSTNEKLFF.

The chain employs TRBV6-5 and TRBJ1-1; 7 bases agree with TRBD1. V shed 6 bases, J shed 7 bases, and the junction held 5 bases outside the gene matches. The germline V gene has CDR1 MNHEY and CDR2 SVGAGI. The CDR3 has 12 amino acids. CDR3 bases: TGTGCCAGCAGACGGGACAGTGGTGAAGCTTTCTTT. Amino acid sequence: CASRRDSGEAFF.

This clonotype was detected ten times or more. In nucleotides, the CDR3 is TGTGCCAGCAGTTTCCCGATGGACAGCAACACTGAAGCTTTCTTT. Translation gives CASSFPMDSNTEAFF. The chain recombines TRBV12-3 or TRBV12-4 with TRBJ1-1; D might be TRBD1 (6 bases). The CDR3 runs 15 residues. The ends were cut back, 3 bases at V and 2 bases at J, with 13 bases in the middle.

V usage is TRBV28 and J usage is TRBJ2-4; the D is unclear. Germline V gene lookup returns CDR1 MDHEN and CDR2 SYDVKM. This CDR3 region has 13 residues. Between the trimmed V and J ends, which lost 2 bases and 5 bases, there was a span of 7 bases. The CDR3 bases are TGTGCCAGCAGTTTAATCGGTGAAAACATTCAGTACTTC. This codes for CASSLIGENIQYF.

In this sample, this clonotype turned up many times. The chain links TRBV20-1 to TRBJ1-2; D remains ambiguous. Germline CDR1 and CDR2: DFQATT and SNEGSKA (reference sequence). V was pared by 6 bases and J by 4 bases, with 21 bases between. The CDR3 sequence is 15 residues long. The CDR3 sequence is CSAPMAFGGSYGYTF. Here the CDR3 DNA reads TGCAGTGCCCCTATGGCTTTCGGTGGCTCCTATGGCTACACCTTC.

This clonotype was detected only a few times. V gene TRBV6-1 combines with J gene TRBJ1-5; TRBD1 aligns across 7 bases. Germline-derived CDR1 and CDR2 are MNHNS and SASEGT. The trim removed 6 bases at V and 7 bases at J, leaving 9 bases unmatched. This CDR3 region has 14 residues. The CDR3 sequence: CASSSDRFGQPQHF. Here the CDR3 DNA reads TGTGCCAGCAGCTCGGACAGGTTTGGGCAGCCCCAGCATTTT.

This chain joins TRBV12-3 or TRBV12-4 and TRBJ2-7; D is uncertain. Deletions cut 3 bases from V and 2 bases from J, with 5 bases between. The CDR3 has 12 residues. CDR3 region: CASSFDTYEQYF. CDR3 sequence (DNA): TGTGCCAGCAGTTTTGACACCTACGAGCAGTACTTC.

This clonotype was found many times. The chain is built from TRBV6-5 and TRBJ1-5, with D possibly matching TRBD1 (5 bases). The length of the CDR3 is 14 residues. CDR1 is MNHEY, CDR2 SVGAGI, per germline. The ends were cut back, 3 bases at V and 6 bases at J, with 12 bases in the middle. As DNA, the CDR3 is TGTGCCAGCAGTTATTGGCAGGGTATTCAGCCCCAGCATTTT. It encodes CASSYWQGIQPQHF.

The chain recombines TRBV27 with TRBJ1-6; 7 bases line up with TRBD1. The CDR3 totals 16 residues. Trimming at V came to 5 bases and at J to 4 bases, leaving 8 bases not matched to a gene. CDR1 is MNHEY, CDR2 SMNVEV, per germline (reference sequence). The CDR3 DNA is TGTGCCAGCAGTCACGGGACAGCCCGTTATAATTCACCCCTCCACTTT. Protein product: CASSHGTARYNSPLHF.

The chain couples TRBV27 to TRBJ2-4, with TRBD1 matching over 7 bases. The V and J ends lost 5 bases and 1 base, in that order; junction bases with no gene match: 5. Germline V CDR1 and CDR2: MNHEY, SMNVEV (reference sequence). This CDR3 region has 15 residues. The CDR3 bases are TGTGCCAGCAGTGACAGGGCTGTGGCCAAAAACATTCAGTACTTC. It is translated as CASSDRAVAKNIQYF.

This clonotype was seen repeatedly, ten times or more. The gene calls are TRBV21-1 and TRBJ1-1; the DNA was not compared with TRBD1, the D call given in the table. TRBV21-1 is recorded as a pseudogene. The CDR3 has 16 residues. This CDR3 reads CASSKVRGTGYTEAFF. The CDR3 bases are TGTGCCAGCAGCAAAGTTAGGGGGACAGGGTACACTGAAGCTTTCTTT.

A few counts support this clonotype. The chain carries TRBV6-1 and TRBJ2-5; D is perhaps TRBD1 (6 bases). V was shortened by 6 bases and J by 5 bases, with 13 bases between the two germline ends. Per the germline V gene, CDR1 is MNHNS and CDR2 is SASEGT. The CDR3 is 13 amino acids. CDR3 in DNA: TGTGCCAGCAGGGTACAGGGTATGGAGACCCAGTACTTC. It specifies CASRVQGMETQYF.

This clonotype was picked up many times. The rearrangement joins TRBV9 to TRBJ1-1, with D hard to call. The germline V and J ends were trimmed by 1 base and 5 bases, with 12 bases remaining between them. CDR3 length: 14 amino acids. Germline values: CDR1 SGDLS, CDR2 YYNGEE. CDR3 loop: CASSVTGANTEAFF. CDR3 DNA: TGTGCCAGCAGCGTAACGGGCGCTAATACTGAAGCTTTCTTT.

This clonotype was detected ten times or more. The CDR3 coding sequence is TGTGCCAGCTCACCACCTAGCGGGGAGACCCAGTACTTC. Amino acids: CASSPPSGETQYF. The chain uses TRBV18 and TRBJ2-5, with TRBD2 matching 7 bases. There are 13 residues in the CDR3. V lost 0 bases and J lost 5; bases outside the gene matches: 0. Germline CDR1 and CDR2: KGHSH and LQKENI.

This clonotype was observed at least ten times. The rearrangement joins TRBV7-9 to TRBJ2-7; 7 bases match TRBD1. From germline, CDR1 is SEHNR and CDR2 FQNEAQ (reference sequence). This CDR3 contains 14 residues. J lost 5 bases, V lost 2 bases, and 6 bases had no gene match. DNA of the CDR3: TGTGCCAGCAGCTTAAGTCAAGGGGGCCACGAGCAGTACTTC. Translated: CASSLSQGGHEQYF.

At least ten counts were recorded for this clonotype. V is TRBV15 and J is TRBJ2-1; D remains unclear. Trimming left V 5 bases short and J 4 bases short, with 6 bases between. The germline CDR1 and CDR2 sequences are LNHNV and YYDKDF (reference sequence). This CDR3 region has 12 residues. CDR3 residues: CATSLGYNEQFF. CDR3 DNA: TGTGCCACCAGCCTCGGATACAATGAGCAGTTCTTC.